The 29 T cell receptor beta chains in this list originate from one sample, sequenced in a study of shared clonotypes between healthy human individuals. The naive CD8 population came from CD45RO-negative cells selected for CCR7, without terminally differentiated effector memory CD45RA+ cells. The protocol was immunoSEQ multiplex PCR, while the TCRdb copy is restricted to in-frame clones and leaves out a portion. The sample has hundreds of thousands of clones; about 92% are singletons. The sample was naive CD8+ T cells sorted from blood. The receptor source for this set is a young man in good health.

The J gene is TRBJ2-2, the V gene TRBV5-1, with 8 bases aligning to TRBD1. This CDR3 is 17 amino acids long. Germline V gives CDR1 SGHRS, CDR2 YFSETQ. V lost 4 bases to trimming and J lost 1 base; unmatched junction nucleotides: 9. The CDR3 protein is CASSSWGQDMNTGELFF. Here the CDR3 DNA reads TGCGCCAGCAGCAGCTGGGGACAGGACATGAACACCGGGGAGCTGTTTTTT.

DNA of the CDR3: TGTGCCAGCAGCCCCCGGACAGGGGTCACAGATACGCAGTATTTT. Its protein product is CASSPRTGVTDTQYF. J is TRBJ2-3 and V is TRBV5-4; 9 nucleotides match TRBD1. The CDR3 is 15 residues long. V lost 4 bases, J lost 2 bases, and 5 bases stayed unmatched. Germline loops: CDR1 SGHNT, CDR2 YYREEE (reference sequence).

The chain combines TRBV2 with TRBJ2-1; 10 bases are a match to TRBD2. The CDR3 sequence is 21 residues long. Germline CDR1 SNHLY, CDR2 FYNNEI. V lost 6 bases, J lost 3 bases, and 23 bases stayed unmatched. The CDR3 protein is CASSRGLVRQDLAGDYNEQFF. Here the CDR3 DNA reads TGTGCCAGCAGCCGGGGGTTGGTGAGACAGGACCTAGCGGGAGACTACAATGAGCAGTTCTTC.

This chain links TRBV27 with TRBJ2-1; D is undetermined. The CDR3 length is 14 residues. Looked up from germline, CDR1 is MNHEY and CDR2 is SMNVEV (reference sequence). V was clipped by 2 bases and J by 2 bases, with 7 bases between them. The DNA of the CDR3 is TGTGCCAGCAGTTTAGCCGATACCTACAATGAGCAGTTCTTC. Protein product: CASSLADTYNEQFF.

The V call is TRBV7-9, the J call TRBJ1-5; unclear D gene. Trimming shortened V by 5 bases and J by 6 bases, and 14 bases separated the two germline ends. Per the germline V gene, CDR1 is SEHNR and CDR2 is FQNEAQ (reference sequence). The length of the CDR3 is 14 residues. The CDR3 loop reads CASSLSIGGQPQHF. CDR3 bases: TGTGCCAGCAGCCTATCGATAGGAGGTCAGCCCCAGCATTTT. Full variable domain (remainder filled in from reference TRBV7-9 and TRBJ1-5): DTGVSQNPRHKITKRGQNVTFRCDPISEHNRLYWYRQTLGQGPEFLTYFQNEAQLEKSRLLSDRFSAERPKGSFSTLEIQRTEQGDSAMYLCASSLSIGGQPQHFGDGTRLSIL.

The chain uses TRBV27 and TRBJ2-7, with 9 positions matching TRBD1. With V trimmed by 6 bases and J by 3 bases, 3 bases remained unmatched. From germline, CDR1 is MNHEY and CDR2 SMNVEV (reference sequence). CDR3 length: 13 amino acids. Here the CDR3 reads CASSRTGDYEQYF. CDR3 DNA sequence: TGTGCCAGCAGCCGGACAGGGGACTACGAGCAGTACTTC.

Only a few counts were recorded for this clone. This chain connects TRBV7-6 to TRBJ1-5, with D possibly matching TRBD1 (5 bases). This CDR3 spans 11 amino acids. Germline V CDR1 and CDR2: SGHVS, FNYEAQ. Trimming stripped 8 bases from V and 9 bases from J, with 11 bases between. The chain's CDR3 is CASGRGLPQHF. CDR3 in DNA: TGTGCCAGCGGGAGGGGCCTGCCCCAGCATTTT. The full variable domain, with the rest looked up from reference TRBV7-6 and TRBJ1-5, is GAGVSQSPRYKVTKRGQDVALRCDPISGHVSLYWYRQALGQGPEFLTYFNYEAQQDKSGLPNDRFSAERPEGSISTLTIQRTEQRDSAMYRCASGRGLPQHFGDGTRLSIL.

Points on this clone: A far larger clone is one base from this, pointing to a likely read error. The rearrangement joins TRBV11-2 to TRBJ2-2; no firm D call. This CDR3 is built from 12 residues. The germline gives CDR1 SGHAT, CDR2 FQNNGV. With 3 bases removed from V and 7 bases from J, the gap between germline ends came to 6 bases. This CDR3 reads CASSFGGGELFF. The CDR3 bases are TGTGCCAGCAGCTTCGGTGGCGGGGAGCTGTTTTTT.

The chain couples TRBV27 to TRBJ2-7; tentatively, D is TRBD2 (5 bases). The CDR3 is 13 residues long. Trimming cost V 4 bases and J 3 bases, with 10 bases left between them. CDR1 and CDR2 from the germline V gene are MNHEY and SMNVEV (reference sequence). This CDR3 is CASSSGLIYEQYF. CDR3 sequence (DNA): TGTGCCAGCAGTTCTGGACTTATCTACGAGCAGTACTTC.

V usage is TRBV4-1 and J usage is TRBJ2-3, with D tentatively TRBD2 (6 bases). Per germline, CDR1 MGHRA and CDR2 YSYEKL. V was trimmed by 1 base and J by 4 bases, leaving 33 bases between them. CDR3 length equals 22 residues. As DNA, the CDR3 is TGCGCCAGCAGCCAAGTAAGAGGCCTCGATAGCGGATTAAACACTGCAGCAGATACGCAGTATTTT. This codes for CASSQVRGLDSGLNTAADTQYF.

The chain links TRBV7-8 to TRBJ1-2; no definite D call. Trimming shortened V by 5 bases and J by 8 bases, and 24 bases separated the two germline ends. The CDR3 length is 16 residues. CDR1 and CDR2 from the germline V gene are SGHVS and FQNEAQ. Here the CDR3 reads CASSPPGPFGFWGYTF. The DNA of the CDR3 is TGTGCCAGCAGCCCCCCTGGCCCTTTTGGGTTTTGGGGCTACACCTTC.

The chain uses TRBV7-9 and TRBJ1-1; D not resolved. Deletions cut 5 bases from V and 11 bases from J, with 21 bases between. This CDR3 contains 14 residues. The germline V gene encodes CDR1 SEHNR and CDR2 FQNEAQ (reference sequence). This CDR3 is CASSLTFGLTDAFF. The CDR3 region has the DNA TGTGCCAGCAGCCTTACCTTCGGCCTTACCGACGCTTTCTTT.

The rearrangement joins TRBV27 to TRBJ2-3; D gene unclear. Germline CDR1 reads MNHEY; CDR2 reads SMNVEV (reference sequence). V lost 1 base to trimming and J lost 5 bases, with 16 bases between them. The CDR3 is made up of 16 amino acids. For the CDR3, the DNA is TGTGCCAGCAGTTTATTCGCTGCGAGAGTTGGAGATACGCAGTATTTT. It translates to CASSLFAARVGDTQYF.

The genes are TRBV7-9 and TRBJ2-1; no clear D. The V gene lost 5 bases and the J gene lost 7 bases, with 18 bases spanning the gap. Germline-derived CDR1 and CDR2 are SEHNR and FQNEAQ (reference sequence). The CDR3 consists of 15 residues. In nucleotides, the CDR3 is TGTGCCAGCAGCCTCGGGTTGGGTCACCCTAATGAGCAGTTCTTC. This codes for CASSLGLGHPNEQFF. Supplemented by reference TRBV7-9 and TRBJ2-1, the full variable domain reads DTGVSQNPRHKITKRGQNVTFRCDPISEHNRLYWYRQTLGQGPEFLTYFQNEAQLEKSRLLSDRFSAERPKGSFSTLEIQRTEQGDSAMYLCASSLGLGHPNEQFFGPGTRLTVL.

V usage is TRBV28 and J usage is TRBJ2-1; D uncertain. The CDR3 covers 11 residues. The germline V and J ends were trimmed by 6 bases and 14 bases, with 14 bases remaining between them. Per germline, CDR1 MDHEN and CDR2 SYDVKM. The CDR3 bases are TGTGCCAGCAGCGCAGGTCAAAAAGAGTTCTTC. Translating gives CASSAGQKEFF.

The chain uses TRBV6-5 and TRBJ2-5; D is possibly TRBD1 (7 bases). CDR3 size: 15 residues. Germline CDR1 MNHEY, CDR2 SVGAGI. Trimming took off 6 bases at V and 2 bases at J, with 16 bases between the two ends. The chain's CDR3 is CASSVGLTGQETQYF. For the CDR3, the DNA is TGTGCCAGCAGCGTGGGACTGACAGGGCAAGAGACCCAGTACTTC.

CDR3 loop: CASSPLTPEILRYF. The CDR3 DNA reads as TGCGCCAGCAGTCCACTAACCCCAGAAATCCTCCGGTATTTT. This sequence joins TRBV23-1 and TRBJ2-3; D remains unclear. TRBV23-1 belongs to the ORF category, with a function that is uncertain. Trimming removed 4 bases at V and 14 bases at J, with 22 bases between. There are 14 residues in the CDR3.

CDR3 nucleotides: TGTGCCAGCAGTCTCTATCTAAATTCCTACAATGAGCAGTTCTTC. Its translation: CASSLYLNSYNEQFF. V usage is TRBV27 and J usage is TRBJ2-1; D is undetermined. Germline V gene data show CDR1 as MNHEY and CDR2 as SMNVEV (reference sequence). This CDR3 has 15 amino acids. The germline V and J ends were trimmed by 5 bases and 1 base, with 12 bases remaining between them.

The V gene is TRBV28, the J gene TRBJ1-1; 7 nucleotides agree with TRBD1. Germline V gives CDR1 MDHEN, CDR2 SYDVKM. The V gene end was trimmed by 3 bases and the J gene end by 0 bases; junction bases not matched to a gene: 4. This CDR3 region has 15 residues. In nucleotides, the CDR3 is TGTGCCAGCAGTTTTCTGACAGGGATGAACACTGAAGCTTTCTTT. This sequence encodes CASSFLTGMNTEAFF. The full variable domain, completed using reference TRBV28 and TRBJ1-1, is DVKVTQSSRYLVKRTGEKVFLECVQDMDHENMFWYRQDPGLGLRLIYFSYDVKMKEKGDIPEGYSVSREKKERFSLILESASTNQTSMYLCASSFLTGMNTEAFFGQGTRLTVV.

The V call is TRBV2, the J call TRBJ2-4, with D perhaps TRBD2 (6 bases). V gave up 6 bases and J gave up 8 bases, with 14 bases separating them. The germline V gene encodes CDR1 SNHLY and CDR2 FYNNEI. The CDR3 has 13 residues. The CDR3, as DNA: TGTGCCAGCAGCGGGCGGGAATCAGACATTCAGTACTTC. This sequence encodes CASSGRESDIQYF.

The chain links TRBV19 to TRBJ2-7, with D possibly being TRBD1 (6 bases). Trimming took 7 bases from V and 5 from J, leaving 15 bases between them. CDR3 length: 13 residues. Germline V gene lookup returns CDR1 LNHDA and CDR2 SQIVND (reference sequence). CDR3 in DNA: TGTGCCAGTACCCCATCAGGGGTCCACGAGCAGTACTTC. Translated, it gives CASTPSGVHEQYF.

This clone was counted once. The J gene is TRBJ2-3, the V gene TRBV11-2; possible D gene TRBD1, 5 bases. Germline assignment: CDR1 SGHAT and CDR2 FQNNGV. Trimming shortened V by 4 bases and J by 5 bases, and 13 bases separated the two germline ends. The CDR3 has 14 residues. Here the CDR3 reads CASSSPWGGDTQYF. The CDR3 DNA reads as TGTGCCAGCAGCTCCCCCTGGGGCGGAGATACGCAGTATTTT. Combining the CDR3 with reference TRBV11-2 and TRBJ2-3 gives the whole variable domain EAGVAQSPRYKIIEKRQSVAFWCNPISGHATLYWYQQILGQGPKLLIQFQNNGVVDDSQLPKDRFSAERLKGVDSTLKIQPAKLEDSAVYLCASSSPWGGDTQYFGPGTRLTVL.

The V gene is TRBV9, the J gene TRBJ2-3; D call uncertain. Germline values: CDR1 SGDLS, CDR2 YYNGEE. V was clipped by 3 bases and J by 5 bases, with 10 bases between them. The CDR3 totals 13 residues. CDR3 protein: CASSDDRGDTQYF. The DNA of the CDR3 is TGTGCCAGCAGCGACGACCGAGGAGATACGCAGTATTTT.

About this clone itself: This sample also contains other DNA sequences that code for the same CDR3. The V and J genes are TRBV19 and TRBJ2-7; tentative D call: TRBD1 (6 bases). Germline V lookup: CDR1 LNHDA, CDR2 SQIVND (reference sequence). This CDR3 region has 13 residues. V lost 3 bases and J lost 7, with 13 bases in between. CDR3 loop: CASSISSGAEQYF. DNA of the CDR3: TGTGCCAGTAGTATTTCTTCAGGGGCGGAGCAGTACTTC.

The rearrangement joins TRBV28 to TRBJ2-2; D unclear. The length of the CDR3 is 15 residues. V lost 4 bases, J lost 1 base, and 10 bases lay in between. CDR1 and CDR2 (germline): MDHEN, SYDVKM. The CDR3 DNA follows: TGTGCCAGCAGTTACCTAGGGATGAACACCGGGGAGCTGTTTTTT. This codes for CASSYLGMNTGELFF.

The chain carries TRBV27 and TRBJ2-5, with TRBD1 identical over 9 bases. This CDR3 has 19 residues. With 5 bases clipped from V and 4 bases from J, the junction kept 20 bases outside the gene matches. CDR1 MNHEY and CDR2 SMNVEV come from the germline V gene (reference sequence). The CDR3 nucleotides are TGTGCCAGCAGTCAATCCTCGTCCCGGGACAGGGCAGTAAGAGAGACCCAGTACTTC. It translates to CASSQSSSRDRAVRETQYF.

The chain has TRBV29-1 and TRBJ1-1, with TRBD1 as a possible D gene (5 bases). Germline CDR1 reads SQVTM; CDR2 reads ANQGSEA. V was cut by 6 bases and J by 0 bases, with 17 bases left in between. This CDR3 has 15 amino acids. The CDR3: CSVAPGWGMNTEAFF. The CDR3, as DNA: TGCAGCGTCGCTCCTGGGTGGGGGATGAACACTGAAGCTTTCTTT.

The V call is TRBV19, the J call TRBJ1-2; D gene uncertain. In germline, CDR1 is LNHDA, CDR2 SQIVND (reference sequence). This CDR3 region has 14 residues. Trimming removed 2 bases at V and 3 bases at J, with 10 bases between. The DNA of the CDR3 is TGTGCCAGTAGTATACAGGATACGGACTATGGCTACACCTTC. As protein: CASSIQDTDYGYTF.

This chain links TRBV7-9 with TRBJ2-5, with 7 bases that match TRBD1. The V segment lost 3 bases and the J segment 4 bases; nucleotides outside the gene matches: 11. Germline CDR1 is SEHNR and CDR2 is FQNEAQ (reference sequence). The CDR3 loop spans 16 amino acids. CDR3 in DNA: TGTGCCAGCAGCTTTCCCCCGGGCAGGGGGTTAGAGACCCAGTACTTC. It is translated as CASSFPPGRGLETQYF.